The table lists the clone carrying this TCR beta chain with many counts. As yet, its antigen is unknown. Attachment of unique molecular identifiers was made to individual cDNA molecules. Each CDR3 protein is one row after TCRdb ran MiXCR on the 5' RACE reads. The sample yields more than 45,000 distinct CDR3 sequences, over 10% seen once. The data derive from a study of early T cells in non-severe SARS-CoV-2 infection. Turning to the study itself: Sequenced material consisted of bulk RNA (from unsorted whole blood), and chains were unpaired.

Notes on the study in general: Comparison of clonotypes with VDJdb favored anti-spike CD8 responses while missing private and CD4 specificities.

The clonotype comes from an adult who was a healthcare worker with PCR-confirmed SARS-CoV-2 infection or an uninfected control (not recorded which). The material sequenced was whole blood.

CDR3 protein: CASSGGTGMHEQFF. Here the CDR3 DNA reads TGTGCCAGCAGCGGAGGGACAGGGATGCATGAGCAGTTCTTC. The chain recombines TRBV2 with TRBJ2-1, with TRBD1 identical over 9 bases. This CDR3 contains 14 residues. Germline lookup yields CDR1 SNHLY and CDR2 FYNNEI. J was trimmed by 8 bases and V by 6 bases; bases with no gene match: 8.